Reported below is one TCR beta chain. The CDR3 has 15 amino acids. The germline V gene has CDR1 SGHRS and CDR2 YFSETQ. The V end lost 4 bases, the J end lost 2 bases, and 13 bases lay between the germline ends. This record comes from a study of T cell changes during pregnancy in multiple sclerosis. Produced via immunoSEQ multiplex PCR; TCRdb's table is partial and in-frame only. This sample has tens of thousands of clones; more than 90% occur once, and the top ten carry 1% to 1.5%. The chain uses TRBV5-1 and TRBJ1-5, with D perhaps matching TRBD1 (5 bases). The sample here was peripheral blood, taken in the third trimester of pregnancy. The origin of this receptor is a female donor with multiple sclerosis, enrolled in a pregnancy study. For the CDR3, the DNA is TGCGCCAGCAGCCCCGTGGCGGGGGGCAATCAGCCCCAGCATTTT. As protein: CASSPVAGGNQPQHF.